Included here is one T cell receptor (beta chain) sequence, with context. Its binding antigen is unknown. No per-base quality is available; no much larger clone lies one base away. V is reduced by 3 bases and J by 7 bases, leaving a spacing of 13 bases between them. The germline V gene (reference sequence) gives CDR1 as LNHDA and CDR2 as SQIVND. The cysteine opens and the phenylalanine closes a CDR3 of 13 amino acids. The read is trimmed to its CDR3 DNA, 39 bases read in frame from base 1. The sample is drawn from a study of shared clonotypes between healthy human individuals (dated by TCRdb to about 2020). Study-level background: A couple of women and a few men aged 18 to 49 years were included in the cohort. For each donor, three plates each were used for CD4 naive and CD4 memory, two plates were used for CD8 naive, and one plate was used for CD8 memory. To estimate repertoire size and how much clonotype sharing occurs between individuals, the study deeply sequenced the blood TCR repertoires of roughly 5 healthy adults. To increase sequencing depth and limit assay-specific biases, different laboratories used diverse techniques to prepare libraries and sequence TCR repertoires. Each donor's leukapheresis produced roughly between about 0.9 and 9.5 billion PBMCs. Results and caveats for the whole study, not just this receptor: Sampling was restricted to blood, and TCR repertoires in tissues likely differ from the TCR repertoires found in blood. When four donors were compared, the shared fraction of clonotypes was about 5% for naive CD4, approximately 3.3% for naive CD8, more than 2% for memory CD4, and roughly 0.43% for memory CD8. Based on pairwise subsampling, the degree of clonotype sharing among donors was expected to be affected by sequencing depth. The genetic and exposure-history diversity represented was limited by the small number of donors. Rarefaction of sorted-subset datasets indicated incomplete sequencing despite the large sequencing depth. Compared with non-shared clonotypes, clonotypes shared by all four sorted-subset donors had higher generation probabilities. Larger estimated clonotype richness was generally found for naive subsets than for memory subsets.

CD8 naive samples consisted of CD45RO-negative cells that were positively selected for CCR7, yielding a CD45RA+CCR7+ population without TemRA cells. Healthy HIV-negative adults with no recently reported acute infections or vaccinations were included as donors. All donors were Caucasian adults living in Nashville, Tennessee, USA. Blood was obtained by leukapheresis, after which PBMCs were separated by Ficoll-Histopaque density gradient centrifugation and cryopreserved in liquid nitrogen vapor phase. Analytical flow cytometry was used to check the purity and quantity of each magnetically sorted T cell population. Each sorted fraction had its genomic DNA isolated and then quantified by UV absorbance on a Nanodrop 2000c. TCR CDR3 regions were amplified from genomic DNA by multiplex PCR using the deep immunoSEQ assay. Genomic DNA extracted from each cell subset was distributed evenly over all wells of several immunoSEQ 96-well plates, and each plate served as one replicate. For sorted subsets, each replicate PCR was loaded with about 0.2 ug genomic DNA, equivalent to 25,000 to 30,000 T cell genomes. Purified libraries were quantified with a Qubit 3.0 fluorometer, sized on a Bioanalyzer 2100, and re-quantified with the KAPA Library Quantification kit. Every immunoSEQ 96-well plate was sequenced on a dedicated single-read 150-cycle Illumina NextSeq 550 flow cell. Per the authors' processing: The immunoSEQ output contained only junctional sequences without quality scores, so filtering could not match that applied to full-length reads. To assign V/J genes and CDR3, sequences were annotated using PyIR, a Python wrapper for IgBLAST v1.9, with IMGT germline references. Reads were removed for weak V/J assignments (E-value above 1e-6), missing CDR3, stop codons, out-of-frame junctions, or ambiguous translated residues. V3J clonotypes were defined by identical inferred V gene, J gene, and CDR3 amino acid sequence. To compute the percentage overlap between repertoires, the number of shared unique clonotypes was divided by the size of the smaller repertoire. Repertoire richness was assessed with RTK rarefaction, the Chao1 estimator, and Recon v2.1 estimates of unobserved clonotypes. For all TCRbeta clonotypes obtained by the gDNA method from several donors, generation probabilities were computed with OLGA. TCRdb provides this immuneACCESS table in a form limited to in-frame rearrangements. Some clones are lacking; in checked studies, under half of them reflect an unresolved V gene, and why the rest are absent is not known. V, J and clone size were drawn from that table, and D and trimming were deduced from the DNA. Within this sample are about 2 million clones, with about 95% of them counted one time only. The ten biggest clones cover 1.2% of the sample.

The sequencing sample was made of naive CD8+ T cells sorted from blood. What this sample's cell subset or site label stands for: CD45RA+CCR7+. Recombination connected TRBV19 to TRBJ2-7; the D gene may be TRBD1 or TRBD2, since each aligns over 5 bases. This clonotype was obtained from a young man in good health. The CDR3: CASSMGEPGEQYF. The nucleotide sequence reads as follows: TGTGCCAGTAGTATGGGGGAACCTGGAGAGCAGTACTTC.